This T cell receptor beta chain is from a study of PD-1 blockade in classical Hodgkin lymphoma. The CDR3 consists of 14 residues. From germline, CDR1 is SGHRS and CDR2 YFSETQ. V was clipped by 0 bases and J by 7 bases; unmatched bases: 4. General study findings and limits: As was reported, newly diagnosed patients showed lower baseline TCR diversity than healthy donors did.

Time point reported: newly diagnosed, previously untreated cHL patient sample. Clones were read by immunoSEQ multiplex PCR, and TCRdb kept only the in-frame ones, dropping some. The sample has approximately 47,000 clones, approximately 91% seen once. Concerning this clone itself: What it binds is unknown.

V usage is TRBV5-1 and J usage is TRBJ2-7; TRBD1 matches 10 bases. The clonotype comes from a human donor with classical Hodgkin lymphoma. Sequencing used peripheral blood mononuclear cells (PBMCs). As DNA, the CDR3 is TGCGCCAGCAGCTTGGGACAGGGGGCGAGTGAGCAGTACTTC. It codes for CASSLGQGASEQYF.